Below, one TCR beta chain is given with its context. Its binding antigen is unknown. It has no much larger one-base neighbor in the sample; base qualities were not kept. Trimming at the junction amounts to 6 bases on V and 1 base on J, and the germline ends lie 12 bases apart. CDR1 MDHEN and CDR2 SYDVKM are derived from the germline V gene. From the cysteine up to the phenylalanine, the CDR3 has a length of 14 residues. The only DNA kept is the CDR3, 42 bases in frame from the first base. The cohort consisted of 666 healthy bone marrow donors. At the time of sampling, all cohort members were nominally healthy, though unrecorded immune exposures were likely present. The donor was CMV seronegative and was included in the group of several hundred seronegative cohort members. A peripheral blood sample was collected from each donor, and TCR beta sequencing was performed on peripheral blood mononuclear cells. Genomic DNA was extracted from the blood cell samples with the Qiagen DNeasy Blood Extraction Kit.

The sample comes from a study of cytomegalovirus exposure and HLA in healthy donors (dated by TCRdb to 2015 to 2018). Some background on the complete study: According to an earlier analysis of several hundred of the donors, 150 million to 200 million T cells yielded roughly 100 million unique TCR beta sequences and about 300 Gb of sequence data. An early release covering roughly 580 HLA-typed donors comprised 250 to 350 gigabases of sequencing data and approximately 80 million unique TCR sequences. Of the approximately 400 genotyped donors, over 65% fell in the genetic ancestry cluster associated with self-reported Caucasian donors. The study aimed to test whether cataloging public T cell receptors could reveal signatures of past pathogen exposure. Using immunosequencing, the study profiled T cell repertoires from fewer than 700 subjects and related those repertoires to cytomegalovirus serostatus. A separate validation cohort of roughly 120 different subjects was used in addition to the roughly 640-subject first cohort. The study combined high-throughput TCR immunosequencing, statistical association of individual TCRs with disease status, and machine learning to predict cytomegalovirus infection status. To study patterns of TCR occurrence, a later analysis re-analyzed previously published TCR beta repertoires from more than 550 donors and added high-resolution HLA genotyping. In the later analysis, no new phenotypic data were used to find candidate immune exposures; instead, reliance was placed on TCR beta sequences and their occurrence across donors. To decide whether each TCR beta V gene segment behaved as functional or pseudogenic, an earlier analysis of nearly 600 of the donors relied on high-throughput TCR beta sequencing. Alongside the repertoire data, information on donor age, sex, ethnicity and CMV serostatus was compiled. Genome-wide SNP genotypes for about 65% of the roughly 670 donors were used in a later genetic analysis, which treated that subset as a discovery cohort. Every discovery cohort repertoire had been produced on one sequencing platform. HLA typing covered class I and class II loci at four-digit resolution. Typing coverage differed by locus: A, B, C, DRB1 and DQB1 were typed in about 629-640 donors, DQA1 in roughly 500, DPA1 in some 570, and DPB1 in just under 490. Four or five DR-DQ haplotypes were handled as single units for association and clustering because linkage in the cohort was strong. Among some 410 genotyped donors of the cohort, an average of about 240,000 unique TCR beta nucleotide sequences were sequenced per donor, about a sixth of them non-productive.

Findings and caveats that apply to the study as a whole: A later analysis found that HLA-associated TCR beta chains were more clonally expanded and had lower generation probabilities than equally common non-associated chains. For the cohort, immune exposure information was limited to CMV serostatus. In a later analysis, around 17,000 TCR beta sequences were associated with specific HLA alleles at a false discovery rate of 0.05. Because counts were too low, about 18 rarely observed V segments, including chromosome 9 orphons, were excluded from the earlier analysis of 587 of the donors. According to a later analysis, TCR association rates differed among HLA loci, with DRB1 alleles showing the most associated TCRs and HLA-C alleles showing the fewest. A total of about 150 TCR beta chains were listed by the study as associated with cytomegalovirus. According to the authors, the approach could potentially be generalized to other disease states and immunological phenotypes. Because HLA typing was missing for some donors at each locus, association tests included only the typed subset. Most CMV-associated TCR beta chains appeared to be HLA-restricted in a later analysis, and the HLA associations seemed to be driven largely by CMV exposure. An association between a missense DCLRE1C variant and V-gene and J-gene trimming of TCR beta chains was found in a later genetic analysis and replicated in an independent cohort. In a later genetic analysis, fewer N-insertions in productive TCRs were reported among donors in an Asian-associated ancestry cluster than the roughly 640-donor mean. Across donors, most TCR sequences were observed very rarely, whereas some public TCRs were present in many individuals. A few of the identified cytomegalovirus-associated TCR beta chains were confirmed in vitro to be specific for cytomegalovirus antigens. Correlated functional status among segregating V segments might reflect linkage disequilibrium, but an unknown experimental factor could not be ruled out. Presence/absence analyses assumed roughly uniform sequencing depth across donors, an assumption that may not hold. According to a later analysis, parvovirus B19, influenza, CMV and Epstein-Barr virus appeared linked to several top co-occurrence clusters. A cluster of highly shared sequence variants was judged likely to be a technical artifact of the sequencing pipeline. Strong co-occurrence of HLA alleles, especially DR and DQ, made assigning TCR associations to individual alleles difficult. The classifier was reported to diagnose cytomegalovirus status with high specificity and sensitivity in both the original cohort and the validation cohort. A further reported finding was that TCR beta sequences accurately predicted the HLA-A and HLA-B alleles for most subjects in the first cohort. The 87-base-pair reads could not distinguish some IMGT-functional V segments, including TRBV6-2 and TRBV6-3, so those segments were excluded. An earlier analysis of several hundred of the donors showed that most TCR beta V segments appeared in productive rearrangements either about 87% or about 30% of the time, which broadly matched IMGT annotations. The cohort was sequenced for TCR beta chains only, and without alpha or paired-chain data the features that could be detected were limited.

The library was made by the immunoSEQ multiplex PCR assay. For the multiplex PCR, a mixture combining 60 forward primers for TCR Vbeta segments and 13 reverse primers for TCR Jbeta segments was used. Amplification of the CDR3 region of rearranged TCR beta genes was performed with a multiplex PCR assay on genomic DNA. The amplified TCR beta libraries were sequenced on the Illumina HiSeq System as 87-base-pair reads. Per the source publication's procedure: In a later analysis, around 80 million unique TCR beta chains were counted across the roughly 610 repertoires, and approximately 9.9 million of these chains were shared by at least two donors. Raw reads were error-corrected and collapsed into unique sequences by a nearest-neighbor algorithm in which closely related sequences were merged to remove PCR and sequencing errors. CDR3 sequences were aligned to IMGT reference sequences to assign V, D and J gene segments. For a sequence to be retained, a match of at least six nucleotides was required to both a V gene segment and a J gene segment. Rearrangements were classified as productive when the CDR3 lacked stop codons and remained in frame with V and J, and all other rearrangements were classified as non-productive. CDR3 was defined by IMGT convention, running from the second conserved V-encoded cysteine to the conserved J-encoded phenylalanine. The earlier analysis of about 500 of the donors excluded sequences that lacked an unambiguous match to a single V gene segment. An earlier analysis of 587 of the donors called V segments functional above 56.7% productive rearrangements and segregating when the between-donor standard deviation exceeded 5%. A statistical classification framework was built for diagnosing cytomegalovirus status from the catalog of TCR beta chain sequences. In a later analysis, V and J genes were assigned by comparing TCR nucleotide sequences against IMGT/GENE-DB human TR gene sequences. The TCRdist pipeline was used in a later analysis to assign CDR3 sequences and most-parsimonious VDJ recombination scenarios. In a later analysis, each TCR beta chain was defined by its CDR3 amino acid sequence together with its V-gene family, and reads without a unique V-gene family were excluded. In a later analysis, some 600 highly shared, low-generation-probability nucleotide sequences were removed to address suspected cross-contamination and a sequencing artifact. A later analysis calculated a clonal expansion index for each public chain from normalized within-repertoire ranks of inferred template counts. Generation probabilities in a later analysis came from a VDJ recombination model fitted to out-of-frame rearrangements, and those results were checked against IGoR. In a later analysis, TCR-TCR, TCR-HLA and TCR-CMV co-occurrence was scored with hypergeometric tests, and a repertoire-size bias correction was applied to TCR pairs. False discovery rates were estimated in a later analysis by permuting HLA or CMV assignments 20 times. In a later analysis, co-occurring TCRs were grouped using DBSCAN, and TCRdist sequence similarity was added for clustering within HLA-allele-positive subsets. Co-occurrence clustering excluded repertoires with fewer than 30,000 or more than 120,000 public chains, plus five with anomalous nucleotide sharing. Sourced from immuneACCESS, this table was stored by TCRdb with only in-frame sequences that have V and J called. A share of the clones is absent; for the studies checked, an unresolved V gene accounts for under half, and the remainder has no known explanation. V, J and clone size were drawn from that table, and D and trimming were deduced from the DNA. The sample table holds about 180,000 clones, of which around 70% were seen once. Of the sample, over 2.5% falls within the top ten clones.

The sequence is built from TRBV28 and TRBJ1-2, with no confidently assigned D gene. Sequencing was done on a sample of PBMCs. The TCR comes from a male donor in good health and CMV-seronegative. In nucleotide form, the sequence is TGTGCCAGCAGCCTCCGAGGGTTTAACTATGGCTACACCTTC. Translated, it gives CASSLRGFNYGYTF.